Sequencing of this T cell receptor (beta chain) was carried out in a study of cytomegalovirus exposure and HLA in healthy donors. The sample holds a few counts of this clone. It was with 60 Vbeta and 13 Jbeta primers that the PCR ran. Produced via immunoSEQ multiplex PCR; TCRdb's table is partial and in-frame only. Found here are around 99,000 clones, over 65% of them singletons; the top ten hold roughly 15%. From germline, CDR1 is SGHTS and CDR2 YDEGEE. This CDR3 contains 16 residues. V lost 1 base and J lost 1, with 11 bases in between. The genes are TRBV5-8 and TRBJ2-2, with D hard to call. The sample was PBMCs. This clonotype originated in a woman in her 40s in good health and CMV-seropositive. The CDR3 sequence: CASSLPRVQNTGELFF. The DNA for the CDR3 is TGTGCCAGCAGCTTGCCCCGGGTCCAGAACACCGGGGAGCTGTTTTTT.